Presented here are 10 T cell receptor beta chains from one specimen sequenced in a study of CD4+ T cells in melanoma. Clones were read by immunoSEQ multiplex PCR, and TCRdb kept only the in-frame ones, dropping some. The data hold around 110,000 clones, with roughly 90% observed a single time. Material for sequencing was peripheral blood. These receptors were taken from a human donor with melanoma.

The chain is built from TRBV13 and TRBJ2-1; D is unclear. V was cut by 1 base and J by 7 bases, with 8 bases left in between. In germline, CDR1 is PRHDT, CDR2 FYEKMQ (reference sequence). This CDR3 spans 13 amino acids. The CDR3 loop reads CASSLALGNEQFF. DNA for the CDR3: TGTGCCAGCAGCTTAGCCCTAGGGAATGAGCAGTTCTTC.

This clone was counted a single time. The same CDR3 also results from other DNA sequences found in this sample. This chain joins TRBV4-3 and TRBJ2-3; TRBD1 aligns across 9 bases. V shed 0 bases and J 0 bases; nucleotides not matched to a gene: 1. The germline V gene encodes CDR1 LGHNA and CDR2 YSLEER. The CDR3 is 16 residues long. The CDR3 DNA reads as TGCGCCAGCAGCCAAGACGGGACAGGGAGCACAGATACGCAGTATTTT. It is translated as CASSQDGTGSTDTQYF.

The chain carries TRBV28 and TRBJ2-7; no reliable D call. V gave up 6 bases and J gave up 7 bases, with 16 bases separating them. Per the germline V gene, CDR1 is MDHEN and CDR2 is SYDVKM. This CDR3 contains 13 residues. This CDR3 is CASSQILLGEQYF. The CDR3 DNA reads as TGTGCCAGCAGCCAGATCCTTTTGGGGGAGCAGTACTTC.

The rearrangement links TRBV29-1 to TRBJ1-1; D perhaps matches TRBD1 (6 bases). The CDR3 sequence is 13 residues long. Germline V gene lookup returns CDR1 SQVTM and CDR2 ANQGSEA. Trimming left V 6 bases short and J 0 bases short, with 11 bases between. As DNA, the CDR3 is TGCAGCGTCTTGGACAGTTTGAACACTGAAGCTTTCTTT. Its protein product is CSVLDSLNTEAFF.

This chain links TRBV15 with TRBJ2-3; the D is unclear. The CDR3 extends over 13 amino acids. Germline CDR1 LNHNV, CDR2 YYDKDF (reference sequence). V was trimmed by 2 bases and J by 14 bases, leaving 17 bases between them. CDR3 protein: CATSRTPPDRRYF. The CDR3 DNA reads as TGTGCCACCAGCAGAACTCCCCCCGACCGGAGGTATTTT.

The chain joins TRBV20-1 to TRBJ1-4; 8 positions match TRBD1. V trimming: 3 bases; J trimming: 13 bases; junction bases outside the gene matches: 4. The CDR3 covers 11 residues. CDR1 and CDR2 (germline): DFQATT, SNEGSKA (reference sequence). CDR3 nucleotide sequence: TGCAGTGCTAGGGACAGGGCGGTACTGTTTTTT. Translated, it gives CSARDRAVLFF.

CDR3 DNA: TGTGCCAGCAGTGAAGGGAGACTAGCGGGAAATGAGCAGTTCTTC. Its protein is CASSEGRLAGNEQFF. The rearrangement uses TRBV2 and TRBJ2-1, with 11 bases fitting TRBD2. This CDR3 comprises 15 residues. The ends lost 1 base at V and 7 bases at J; junction bases unmatched: 3. Looked up from germline, CDR1 is SNHLY and CDR2 is FYNNEI.

V usage is TRBV7-2 and J usage is TRBJ1-3; a possible D gene is TRBD1 (6 bases). CDR3 length equals 15 residues. V was shortened by 4 bases and J by 5 bases, with 15 bases between the two germline ends. Germline values: CDR1 SGHTA, CDR2 FQGNSA. CDR3: CASSSRAGGRNTIYF. The DNA for the CDR3 is TGTGCCAGCAGCTCGAGGGCGGGGGGCAGAAACACCATATATTTT.

The chain uses TRBV7-3 and TRBJ2-1; 7 nucleotides line up with TRBD2. This CDR3 spans 13 amino acids. Germline V gene lookup returns CDR1 SGHTA and CDR2 FQGTGA. V gave up 5 bases and J gave up 9 bases; unmatched junction bases: 7. The CDR3 loop is CASSPGLVGEQFF. CDR3 sequence (DNA): TGTGCCAGCAGCCCCGGACTAGTCGGTGAGCAGTTCTTC.

The V gene is TRBV7-9, the J gene TRBJ2-5, with D hard to call. This CDR3 region has 12 residues. V lost 5 bases and J lost 4, with 8 bases in between. Germline assignment: CDR1 SEHNR and CDR2 FQNEAQ (reference sequence). CDR3 DNA sequence: TGTGCCAGCAGCATCCTAGGAGAGACCCAGTACTTC. This codes for CASSILGETQYF.